The 30 T cell receptor beta chains in this list originate from one sample, sequenced in a study of cytomegalovirus exposure and HLA in healthy donors. PCR employed 60 Vbeta and 13 Jbeta primers. TCRdb's table, derived via immunoSEQ multiplex PCR, lists solely in-frame clones and lacks some. The repertoire holds around 70,000 clones, with over 75% as singletons. The specimen was PBMCs. The receptor source for this set is a human donor in good health.

To note about this clone: Its ends do not fully match the called genes, so a read error is possible. The chain is built from TRBV19 and TRBJ1-2; the D gene is possibly TRBD1 (5 bases). This CDR3 region has 10 residues. Germline lookup yields CDR1 LNHDA and CDR2 SQIVND (reference sequence). The CDR3: CASKGNGYTF. CDR3 DNA sequence: TGTGCGAGTAAGGGGAATGGCTACACCTTC.

The chain joins TRBV5-1 to TRBJ2-7; TRBD2 matches at 9 bases. Germline lookup yields CDR1 SGHRS and CDR2 YFSETQ. J lost 2 bases, V lost 1 base, and 7 bases had no gene match. CDR3 length: 16 residues. CDR3 bases: TGCGCCAGCAGCTTGTCGCCAAGCGGGGGGACCTACGAGCAGTACTTC. As protein: CASSLSPSGGTYEQYF.

This clone was recorded once. The V gene is TRBV13, the J gene TRBJ1-2; D might be TRBD1 (5 bases). In germline, CDR1 is PRHDT, CDR2 FYEKMQ (reference sequence). Deletions cut 4 bases from V and 8 bases from J, with 14 bases between. The CDR3 is 13 amino acids. DNA for the CDR3: TGTGCCAGCAGCTCGAGCAGGGTTGAGGGCTACACCTTC. This translates into CASSSSRVEGYTF.

The gene calls are TRBV7-9 and TRBJ2-7; D gene ambiguous. V gave up 4 bases and J gave up 3 bases, with 4 bases separating them. CDR3 size: 11 residues. From germline, CDR1 is SEHNR and CDR2 FQNEAQ (reference sequence). CDR3 DNA sequence: TGTGCCAGCAGCTCCCACTACGAGCAGTACTTC. Amino acids: CASSSHYEQYF.

This clone was seen a handful of times. This chain links TRBV29-1 with TRBJ1-2, with 10 bases fitting TRBD1. The CDR3 is 14 residues long. CDR1 is SQVTM, CDR2 ANQGSEA, per germline. The ends lost 6 bases at V and 7 bases at J; junction bases unmatched: 11. Here the CDR3 reads CSVVGDRGRGGYTF. The CDR3 DNA follows: TGCAGCGTAGTAGGTGACAGGGGGCGAGGTGGCTACACCTTC.

V usage is TRBV7-9 and J usage is TRBJ2-7; 8 bases map to TRBD2. Trimming removed 5 bases from V and 7 bases from J; junction bases left unmatched: 7. Germline V gene data show CDR1 as SEHNR and CDR2 as FQNEAQ (reference sequence). The CDR3 extends over 13 amino acids. DNA of the CDR3: TGTGCCAGCAGCCCGGGGGGGCCGGGAGAGCAGTACTTC. Its protein product is CASSPGGPGEQYF.

The J gene is TRBJ2-1, the V gene TRBV10-3; 10 bases match TRBD2. Trimming took 6 bases from V and 4 from J; bases not matched to a gene: 3. Germline CDR1 ENHRY, CDR2 SYGVKD. CDR3 length: 14 residues. The CDR3 region is CAIRPGLAYNEQFF. Written as DNA, the CDR3 is TGTGCCATCAGGCCGGGACTAGCGTACAATGAGCAGTTCTTC.

V and J are TRBV7-3 and TRBJ2-7; TRBD1 matches 8 bases. CDR3 length: 18 residues. Germline V lookup: CDR1 SGHTA, CDR2 FQGTGA. The V and J ends lost 5 bases and 2 bases, in that order; junction bases with no gene match: 17. The CDR3 region is CASSPAGGPISGTYEQYF. The CDR3 DNA is TGTGCCAGCAGCCCGGCAGGGGGCCCCATCTCGGGAACCTACGAGCAGTACTTC.

The chain combines TRBV6-1 with TRBJ1-6, with D possibly matching TRBD1 (6 bases). Deletions cut 7 bases from V and 13 bases from J, with 14 bases between. The CDR3 runs 12 residues. Germline V gene data show CDR1 as MNHNS and CDR2 as SASEGT. As DNA, the CDR3 is TGTGCCAGCAACACAGGGAAGTCCCCCCTCCACTTT. This encodes CASNTGKSPLHF.

This clone was seen only a few times. V gene TRBV7-9 combines with J gene TRBJ1-1; weak D call: TRBD1 (6 bases). CDR1 and CDR2 (germline): SEHNR, FQNEAQ (reference sequence). V dropped 5 bases and J dropped 4 bases, with 17 bases sitting between them. The CDR3 runs to 15 residues. The CDR3 spells CASSLNSGAATEAFF. In DNA, the CDR3 is TGTGCCAGCAGCCTCAATTCAGGGGCGGCCACTGAAGCTTTCTTT.

Notes on this clone: Mismatch with germline at one junction end may stem from a read error. The genes are TRBV7-9 and TRBJ1-1, with a tentative D call TRBD1 (6 bases). The CDR3 is made up of 16 amino acids. Germline CDR1 is SEHNR and CDR2 is FQNEAQ (reference sequence). This CDR3 is CSSSPRPLGARTEAFF. The DNA of the CDR3 is TGTTCCAGCAGCCCCCGACCGCTGGGGGCTCGCACTGAAGCTTTCTTT.

This chain joins TRBV14 and TRBJ2-1; 9 nucleotides align to TRBD2. The V segment lost 4 bases and the J segment 5 bases; nucleotides outside the gene matches: 6. The CDR3 spans 15 residues. CDR1 and CDR2 (germline): SGHDN, FVKESK. CDR3 residues: CASSPRLAENNEQFF. The CDR3 DNA reads as TGTGCCAGCAGCCCCAGACTAGCGGAGAACAATGAGCAGTTCTTC. The full variable domain, with the rest looked up from reference TRBV14 and TRBJ2-1, is EAGVTQFPSHSVIEKGQTVTLRCDPISGHDNLYWYRRVMGKEIKFLLHFVKESKQDESGMPNNRFLAERTGGTYSTLKVQPAELEDSGVYFCASSPRLAENNEQFFGPGTRLTVL.

The chain joins TRBV5-1 to TRBJ2-3; 14 bases agree with TRBD2. V shed 3 bases and J 0 bases; nucleotides not matched to a gene: 3. The germline V gene encodes CDR1 SGHRS and CDR2 YFSETQ. The CDR3 is 17 residues long. Here the CDR3 reads CASSSRLAGGSTDTQYF. The CDR3 DNA follows: TGCGCCAGCAGCTCCCGACTAGCGGGGGGGAGCACAGATACGCAGTATTTT. Full variable domain (outside the CDR3, taken from reference TRBV5-1 and TRBJ2-3): KAGVTQTPRYLIKTRGQQVTLSCSPISGHRSVSWYQQTPGQGLQFLFEYFSETQRNKGNFPGRFSGRQFSNSRSEMNVSTLELGDSALYLCASSSRLAGGSTDTQYFGPGTRLTVL.

For the CDR3, the DNA is TGCAGCGTTGACCCGAACGGTGCTGGAAACACCATATATTTT. As protein: CSVDPNGAGNTIYF. The chain carries TRBV29-1 and TRBJ1-3; D unresolved. The length of the CDR3 is 14 residues. Per germline, CDR1 SQVTM and CDR2 ANQGSEA. Trimming left V 3 bases short and J 2 bases short, with 11 bases between.

The rearrangement joins TRBV19 to TRBJ1-1; no reliable D call. Trimming took off 0 bases at V and 4 bases at J, with 12 bases between the two ends. The germline V gene encodes CDR1 LNHDA and CDR2 SQIVND (reference sequence). CDR3 length: 15 residues. The CDR3 region has the DNA TGTGCCAGTAGTATAGATCCCTCGGACTTCACTGAAGCTTTCTTT. This encodes CASSIDPSDFTEAFF. Based on the CDR3 plus reference TRBV19 and TRBJ1-1, the full variable domain is DGGITQSPKYLFRKEGQNVTLSCEQNLNHDAMYWYRQDPGQGLRLIYYSQIVNDFQKGDIAEGYSVSREKKESFPLTVTSAQKNPTAFYLCASSIDPSDFTEAFFGQGTRLTVV.

The chain carries TRBV11-2 and TRBJ2-1, with D possibly being TRBD2 (5 bases). Trimming took off 6 bases at V and 9 bases at J, with 12 bases between the two ends. The CDR3 has 12 amino acids. Germline V gene data show CDR1 as SGHAT and CDR2 as FQNNGV. The CDR3 DNA sequence: TGTGCCAGCAGAGAAGGCGGGCCTGAGCAGTTCTTC. This codes for CASREGGPEQFF.

The CDR3 sequence: CASSLEQGFSEAFF. CDR3 nucleotide sequence: TGTGCCAGCAGCTTGGAACAGGGGTTCTCGGAAGCTTTCTTT. V and J are TRBV5-4 and TRBJ1-1; 7 bases line up with TRBD1. CDR1 is SGHNT and CDR2 is YYREEE in the germline V gene (reference sequence). The length of the CDR3 is 14 residues. The V segment lost 0 bases and the J segment 8 bases; nucleotides outside the gene matches: 7.

V usage is TRBV6-5 and J usage is TRBJ1-1; 8 nucleotides align to TRBD1. The CDR3 spans 15 residues. With 2 bases clipped from V and 1 base from J, the junction kept 3 bases outside the gene matches. Looked up from germline, CDR1 is MNHEY and CDR2 is SVGAGI. The CDR3 is CASSYRGQANTEAFF. CDR3 nucleotides: TGTGCCAGCAGTTACAGGGGACAGGCGAACACTGAAGCTTTCTTT.

The chain couples TRBV7-3 to TRBJ2-1; 7 bases align to TRBD1. Germline trimming cut 5 bases from V and 4 bases from J; bases unmatched to any gene: 2. Germline V lookup: CDR1 SGHTA, CDR2 FQGTGA. The CDR3 runs 13 residues. The CDR3 DNA is TGTGCCAGCAGCACGGGACAGTACAATGAGCAGTTCTTC. Protein: CASSTGQYNEQFF.

The chain has TRBV7-2 and TRBJ2-5; 11 bases fit TRBD2. This CDR3 is built from 16 residues. Germline V gives CDR1 SGHTA, CDR2 FQGNSA. V trimming: 1 base; J trimming: 3 bases; junction bases outside the gene matches: 4. This chain's CDR3 is CASSLVTTSGEETQYF. The CDR3 nucleotides read TGTGCCAGCAGCTTAGTTACGACTAGCGGGGAAGAGACCCAGTACTTC.

The chain combines TRBV28 with TRBJ1-5; possible D gene TRBD1, 5 bases. CDR3 size: 14 residues. CDR1 is MDHEN and CDR2 is SYDVKM in the germline V gene. Trimming shortened V by 3 bases and J by 7 bases, and 13 bases separated the two germline ends. The CDR3 is CASSFGQGTQPQHF. CDR3 DNA: TGTGCCAGCAGTTTCGGGCAGGGTACACAGCCCCAGCATTTT.

The genes are TRBV5-1 and TRBJ1-4; D might be TRBD1 (5 bases). V was cut by 0 bases and J by 7 bases, with 10 bases left in between. The V gene's germline CDR1 is SGHRS and CDR2 YFSETQ. The CDR3 is 14 residues long. The CDR3: CASSLEGVGEKLFF. As DNA, the CDR3 is TGCGCCAGCAGCTTGGAAGGGGTTGGTGAAAAACTGTTTTTT.

The chain recombines TRBV19 with TRBJ2-3; 8 bases are shared with TRBD2. Losses at the gene ends were 3 bases for V and 1 base for J; bases not matched to a gene: 3. This CDR3 has 15 amino acids. CDR1 LNHDA and CDR2 SQIVND come from the germline V gene (reference sequence). The CDR3 is CASSILRGGTDTQYF. The DNA of the CDR3 is TGTGCCAGTAGTATTTTGCGGGGGGGCACAGATACGCAGTATTTT.

The chain links TRBV5-6 to TRBJ1-4; the D is unclear. Germline CDR1 reads SGHDT; CDR2 reads YYEEEE. This CDR3 comprises 17 residues. Trimming left V 3 bases short and J 0 bases short, with 15 bases between. CDR3 protein: CASSWGGYLATNEKLFF. The CDR3 region has the DNA TGTGCCAGCAGCTGGGGAGGCTATCTTGCAACTAATGAAAAACTGTTTTTT.

The V and J genes are TRBV4-1 and TRBJ1-5; the match to TRBD1 covers 7 bases. V shed 1 base, J shed 1 base, and the junction held 1 base outside the gene matches. The CDR3 has 15 amino acids. The V gene's germline CDR1 is MGHRA and CDR2 YSYEKL. The CDR3 sequence is CASSQAGGSNQPQHF. The CDR3 DNA reads TGCGCCAGCAGCCAAGCAGGGGGGAGCAATCAGCCCCAGCATTTT.

The chain employs TRBV28 and TRBJ2-1; TRBD1 is a possible D gene (6 bases). The CDR3 has 14 amino acids. V was trimmed by 7 bases and J by 10 bases, leaving 20 bases between them. CDR1 and CDR2 from the germline V gene are MDHEN and SYDVKM. The CDR3 DNA follows: TGTGCCAGCACTCTGGGACATCCAACCTGGGAGCAGTTCTTC. This gives the protein CASTLGHPTWEQFF.

The chain employs TRBV11-1 and TRBJ2-5; D possibly corresponds to TRBD2 (5 bases). This CDR3 contains 15 residues. Trimming cost V 1 base and J 5 bases, with 14 bases left between them. The V gene's germline CDR1 is SGHAT and CDR2 FQDESV (reference sequence). As DNA, the CDR3 is TGTGCCAGCAGCTTAGGAGACCCCTGGGAGGAGACCCAGTACTTC. Its protein is CASSLGDPWEETQYF.

This chain joins TRBV30 and TRBJ2-1; the D is unclear. V shed 0 bases and J shed 5 bases, with 14 bases lying between them. The CDR3 extends over 15 amino acids. Germline V gene sequence: CDR1 GTSNPN, CDR2 SVGIG (reference sequence). For the CDR3, the DNA is TGTGCCTGGAGTGTACTACCCCGGCCAAACAATGAGCAGTTCTTC. This sequence encodes CAWSVLPRPNNEQFF.

V gene TRBV10-3 combines with J gene TRBJ1-3, with D perhaps matching TRBD1 (5 bases). V dropped 5 bases and J dropped 0 bases, with 17 bases sitting between them. CDR1 is ENHRY, CDR2 SYGVKD, per germline. The CDR3 extends over 17 amino acids. As DNA, the CDR3 is TGTGCCATCAGTTTATCAGCCGGGGACTACTCTGGAAACACCATATATTTT. Translation: CAISLSAGDYSGNTIYF.

Only one count was recorded for this clone. The chain couples TRBV6-5 to TRBJ2-3, with 8 bases identical to TRBD1. Per germline, CDR1 MNHEY and CDR2 SVGAGI. CDR3 length equals 14 residues. V was clipped by 5 bases and J by 2 bases; unmatched bases: 3. CDR3 residues: CASSETGVTDTQYF. The CDR3 DNA is TGTGCCAGCAGTGAGACAGGGGTCACAGATACGCAGTATTTT.